These 24 T cell receptor beta chains were sequenced from one sample in a study of molecular identifiers for immune sequencing clone quantification. TCRdb re-called the PCR reads with MiXCR, one entry per CDR3 protein. The sample contains 97,000 or so distinct CDR3 sequences, about 24% of which appear only once. Source material: naive CD8+ T cells from blood, with Jurkat cell RNA spiked in. As to subset: FACS-sorted CD8+CD4-CCR7+CD45RA+ naive T cells. Receptor source: a human donor in good health. Some libraries in this study had Jurkat cell RNA spiked in.

This clonotype was recorded at least ten times. The V gene is TRBV7-9, the J gene TRBJ2-1, with 11 bases matching TRBD2. The CDR3 loop spans 15 amino acids. Germline CDR1 reads SEHNR; CDR2 reads FQNEAQ (reference sequence). With 5 bases clipped from V and 6 bases from J, the junction kept 6 bases outside the gene matches. CDR3 coding DNA: TGTGCCAGCAGCGTACTAGCGGGAGAAGGCAATGAGCAGTTCTTC. Protein product: CASSVLAGEGNEQFF.

This clonotype was detected many times. The chain has TRBV6-1 and TRBJ1-1; possibly TRBD1 for D (5 bases). The V end lost 6 bases, the J end lost 3 bases, and 20 bases lay between the germline ends. The CDR3 contains 16 residues. From germline, CDR1 is MNHNS and CDR2 SASEGT. CDR3 residues: CASSDLPGTLDTEAFF. For the CDR3, the DNA is TGTGCCAGCAGCGACCTGCCAGGGACTCTGGACACTGAAGCTTTCTTT.

This clonotype was counted ten times or more. The chain recombines TRBV10-2 with TRBJ1-2; no definite D call. The CDR3 totals 14 residues. CDR1 is WSHSY and CDR2 is SAAADI in the germline V gene. V dropped 0 bases and J dropped 7 bases, with 12 bases sitting between them. The CDR3 DNA is TGCGCCAGCAGTGAGTCGAATGCAGGCTCTGGCTACACCTTC. Translating it yields CASSESNAGSGYTF.

The rearrangement joins TRBV7-9 to TRBJ1-2; perhaps TRBD1 as D (6 bases). Per the germline V gene, CDR1 is SEHNR and CDR2 is FQNEAQ (reference sequence). The length of the CDR3 is 15 residues. The V end was cut by 5 bases, the J end by 2 bases, with 15 bases between. CDR3 region: CASSPPPGQNYGYTF. CDR3 in DNA: TGTGCCAGCAGCCCACCCCCGGGACAAAACTATGGCTACACCTTC.

This clonotype was counted at least ten times. V gene TRBV5-1 combines with J gene TRBJ1-1; 7 bases align to TRBD1. Germline V lookup: CDR1 SGHRS, CDR2 YFSETQ. The trim removed 3 bases at V and 0 bases at J, leaving 5 bases unmatched. The CDR3 is 15 residues long. The CDR3 loop is CASSSKTGLNTEAFF. Here the CDR3 DNA reads TGCGCCAGCAGCTCGAAGACAGGGTTGAACACTGAAGCTTTCTTT.

This clonotype occurred many times. The chain employs TRBV27 and TRBJ2-3, with TRBD1 as a possible D gene (5 bases). CDR3 size: 12 residues. Germline V lookup: CDR1 MNHEY, CDR2 SMNVEV (reference sequence). The V end lost 8 bases, the J end lost 4 bases, and 10 bases lay between the germline ends. The CDR3 here is CASWGISDTQYF. CDR3 coding DNA: TGTGCCAGCTGGGGCATCTCAGATACGCAGTATTTT.

The chain uses TRBV7-9 and TRBJ2-6; D is unclear. V was pared by 4 bases and J by 0 bases, with 19 bases between. CDR3 length: 19 residues. The germline V gene encodes CDR1 SEHNR and CDR2 FQNEAQ (reference sequence). DNA of the CDR3: TGTGCCAGCAGCTATCTGAGTGTGAGCCGAAGCTCTGGGGCCAACGTCCTGACTTTC. Residues: CASSYLSVSRSSGANVLTF. Variable domain in full (rest from reference TRBV7-9 and TRBJ2-6): DTGVSQNPRHKITKRGQNVTFRCDPISEHNRLYWYRQTLGQGPEFLTYFQNEAQLEKSRLLSDRFSAERPKGSFSTLEIQRTEQGDSAMYLCASSYLSVSRSSGANVLTFGAGSRLTVL.

This clonotype has at least ten counts. The chain combines TRBV4-3 with TRBJ2-1, with D maybe TRBD1 (5 bases). The CDR3 totals 16 residues. V lost 0 bases and J 4 bases, leaving 13 bases between the germline ends. CDR1 LGHNA and CDR2 YSLEER come from the germline V gene. This CDR3 is CASSQDRQGLYNEQFF. CDR3 bases: TGCGCCAGCAGCCAAGATCGCCAGGGATTGTACAATGAGCAGTTCTTC.

Notes on this clonotype: Just one base apart from a much larger clone, this may be a read error. It is unclear where the CDR3 begins or ends on the DNA, so no DNA is shown, and the CDR3 is as TCRdb lists it. V usage is TRBV7-6 and J usage is TRBJ1-3; the D call TRBD1 from the table was never checked on the DNA. Germline loops: CDR1 SGHVS, CDR2 FNYEAQ. Including both end residues, the CDR3 is 16 amino acids long. CDR3 sequence: CASSPKGVGSGNTVYF.

This rearrangement joins TRBV7-9 to TRBJ2-7; D gene uncertain. Germline CDR1 is SEHNR and CDR2 is FQNEAQ (reference sequence). V dropped 1 base and J dropped 7 bases, with 5 bases sitting between them. This CDR3 is 11 amino acids long. The CDR3 here is CASSLEEEQYF. CDR3 nucleotides: TGTGCCAGCAGCTTAGAGGAAGAGCAGTACTTC.

The rearrangement joins TRBV15 to TRBJ2-5, with 9 nucleotides matching TRBD1. V lost 3 bases and J lost 3; bases outside the gene matches: 8. Germline V gives CDR1 LNHNV, CDR2 YYDKDF (reference sequence). The CDR3 has 16 residues. The CDR3 DNA reads as TGTGCCACCAGCAGTAGTCCGGGACAGGGCAAAGAGACCCAGTACTTC. It codes for CATSSSPGQGKETQYF.

This sequence joins TRBV6-6 and TRBJ2-1, with TRBD2 identical over 14 bases. Germline CDR1 is MNHNY and CDR2 is SVGAGI (reference sequence). The CDR3 contains 16 residues. V lost 7 bases and J lost 12; bases outside the gene matches: 14. CDR3 bases: TGTGCCAGCACTCAAAGCGGGGGGGGGACTAGCGGGAGGCAGTTCTTC. Its protein is CASTQSGGGTSGRQFF.

Worth noting for this clonotype: A much larger clone differs by one base, so this may be a read error. The rearrangement joins TRBV7-9 to TRBJ2-2; TRBD1 is a possible D gene (5 bases). Per the germline V gene, CDR1 is SEHNR and CDR2 is FQNEAQ (reference sequence). V lost 6 bases to trimming and J lost 5 bases, with 16 bases between them. The CDR3 runs to 15 residues. The CDR3 bases are TGTGCCAGCAGGCCCAGGGATGTCTTAACCGGGGAGCTGTTTTTT. Amino acid sequence: CASRPRDVLTGELFF.

As regards this clonotype: A much larger clone differs from this one at a single base, so this may be a read error. The rearrangement joins TRBV19 to TRBJ2-7, with D unclear. This CDR3 is built from 13 residues. Germline V gene lookup returns CDR1 LNHDA and CDR2 SQIVND (reference sequence). Trimming took 5 bases from V and 2 from J, leaving 10 bases between them. The CDR3 DNA follows: TGTGCCAGTAGTTCGACACCACCCTACGAGCAGTACTTC. Its translation: CASSSTPPYEQYF.

At least ten counts were recorded for this clonotype. V gene TRBV19 combines with J gene TRBJ2-3; 8 bases line up with TRBD2. Germline CDR1 LNHDA, CDR2 SQIVND (reference sequence). After removal of 7 bases from V and 6 bases from J, the junction contained 12 bases not matched to a gene. The CDR3 is made up of 15 amino acids. DNA for the CDR3: TGTGCCAGTACCTGGACTAGCTTCCATTGGGATACGCAGTATTTT. It specifies CASTWTSFHWDTQYF.

As to this clonotype: One end of the junction is discordant with germline, which a read error may explain. V is TRBV15 and J is TRBJ2-7; D uncertain. CDR1 LNHNV and CDR2 YYDKDF come from the germline V gene (reference sequence). This CDR3 comprises 13 residues. The CDR3 DNA reads as TGTGCCTCCAGCTTGTATCGCGGCTACGAGCAGTACTTC. As protein: CASSLYRGYEQYF.

For this clonotype: One base away lies a much larger clone, so this may be a sequencing read error. The chain links TRBV6-6 to TRBJ1-1, with a weak D call TRBD1 (5 bases). Germline V gene data show CDR1 as MNHNY and CDR2 as SVGAGI (reference sequence). The CDR3 runs 11 residues. V gave up 6 bases and J gave up 5 bases, with 7 bases separating them. CDR3 in DNA: TGTGCCAGCAGCCGACAGACTGAAGCTTTCTTT. This encodes CASSRQTEAFF.

In this sample, this clonotype turned up a few times. V usage is TRBV24-1 and J usage is TRBJ2-1; TRBD2 might be the D (5 bases). The CDR3 has 14 residues. V was cut by 2 bases and J by 8 bases, with 12 bases left in between. Germline V gene lookup returns CDR1 KGHDR and CDR2 SFDVKD. In nucleotides, the CDR3 is TGTGCCACCAGTGATTCAGACGGAGGCGATGAGCAGTTCTTC. It codes for CATSDSDGGDEQFF.

In the case of this clonotype: A read error may explain this, as a much larger clone is one base away. This is likely a read error, given that the CDR3 carries no conserved phenylalanine or tryptophan at its end. The rearrangement uses TRBV6-2 or TRBV6-3 and TRBJ1-2; no clear D. Trimming pared 6 bases from V and 4 bases from J, leaving 27 bases between. The CDR3 totals 18 residues. Germline V gene lookup returns CDR1 MNHEY and CDR2 SVGEGT. CDR3 DNA: TGTGCCAGCAGCAAGGACGGTGCCTTTTCACCCCTCTCCTATGGCTACACCTCC. This codes for CASSKDGAFSPLSYGYTS.

This clonotype turned up a few times. Because it lacks the conserved phenylalanine or tryptophan at the end, this CDR3 is likely a read error. The V call is TRBV4-3, the J call TRBJ2-3; D gene unclear. The germline gives CDR1 LGHNA, CDR2 YSLEER. Between the trimmed V and J ends, which lost 0 bases and 2 bases, there was a span of 9 bases. The CDR3 extends over 15 amino acids. This CDR3 reads CASSQDTHLTDTQYS. The CDR3 DNA reads as TGCGCCAGCAGCCAAGATACCCATCTCACAGATACGCAGTATTCT.

This clonotype was counted between two and nine times. This chain connects TRBV19 to TRBJ2-2; tentatively, D is TRBD2 (6 bases). Germline CDR1 reads LNHDA; CDR2 reads SQIVND (reference sequence). Trimming stripped 5 bases from V and 6 bases from J, with 16 bases between. This CDR3 region has 15 residues. CDR3 protein: CASSPQAGTPGELFF. In nucleotides, the CDR3 is TGTGCCAGTAGTCCCCAGGCGGGGACTCCCGGGGAGCTGTTTTTT.

The chain joins TRBV6-2 or TRBV6-3 to TRBJ2-3; D call uncertain. The length of the CDR3 is 16 residues. Germline values: CDR1 MNHEY, CDR2 SVGEGT. The V end was cut by 2 bases, the J end by 0 bases, with 12 bases between. Written as DNA, the CDR3 is TGTGCCAGCAGTTACGGCATCTTGGGGAGCACAGATACGCAGTATTTT. Translating gives CASSYGILGSTDTQYF.

This chain uses TRBV9 with TRBJ2-7; 7 nucleotides agree with TRBD1. This CDR3 contains 15 residues. The junction had 10 bases not matched to a gene; V was cut back by 4 bases and J by 3 bases. Germline V gives CDR1 SGDLS, CDR2 YYNGEE. The CDR3 reads CASSLTPGTVYEQYF. CDR3 coding DNA: TGTGCCAGCAGCTTGACCCCCGGGACAGTCTACGAGCAGTACTTC. Combining the CDR3 with reference TRBV9 and TRBJ2-7 gives the whole variable domain DSGVTQTPKHLITATGQRVTLRCSPRSGDLSVYWYQQSLDQGLQFLIQYYNGEERAKGNILERFSAQQFPDLHSELNLSSLELGDSALYFCASSLTPGTVYEQYFGPGTRLTVT.

This clonotype was seen repeatedly, ten times or more. This chain uses TRBV18 with TRBJ2-3; D may correspond to TRBD1 or TRBD2 (6 bases each). Trimming removed 3 bases from V and 4 bases from J, with 11 bases in between. The CDR3 totals 14 residues. From germline, CDR1 is KGHSH and CDR2 LQKENI. The CDR3 DNA reads TGTGCCAGCTCACCGGGGGGCCCCCCAGATACGCAGTATTTT. Amino acids: CASSPGGPPDTQYF.